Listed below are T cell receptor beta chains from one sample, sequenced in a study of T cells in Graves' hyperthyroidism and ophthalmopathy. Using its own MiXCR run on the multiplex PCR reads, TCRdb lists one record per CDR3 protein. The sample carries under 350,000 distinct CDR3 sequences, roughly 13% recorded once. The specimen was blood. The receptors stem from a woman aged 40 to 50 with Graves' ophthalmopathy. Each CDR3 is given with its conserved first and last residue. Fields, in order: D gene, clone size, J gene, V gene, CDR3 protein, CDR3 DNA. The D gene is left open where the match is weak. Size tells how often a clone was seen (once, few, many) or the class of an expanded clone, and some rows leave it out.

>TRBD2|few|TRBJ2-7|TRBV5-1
CASSLLGSGTTYEQYF
TGCGCCAGCAGCTTGCTGGGTAGCGGGACTACCTACGAGCAGTACTTC
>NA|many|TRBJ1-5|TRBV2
CASSTGYQPQHF
TGTGCCAGCAGTACAGGGTATCAGCCCCAGCATTTT
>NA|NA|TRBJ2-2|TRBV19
CASSIDLEAGELFF
TGTGCCAGTAGTATAGATCTGGAGGCCGGGGAGCTGTTTTTT
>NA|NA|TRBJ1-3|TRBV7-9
CASSPDVIGNTIYF
TGTGCCAGCAGCCCCGACGTTATAGGAAACACCATATATTTT
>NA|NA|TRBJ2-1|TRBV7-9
CASSFWGPRDEQFF
TGTGCCAGCAGCTTTTGGGGGCCAAGGGATGAGCAGTTCTTC
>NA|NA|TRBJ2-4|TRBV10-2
CASRTTGENIQYF
TGCGCCAGCAGGACTACTGGAGAGAACATTCAGTACTTC
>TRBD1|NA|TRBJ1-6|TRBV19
CASSSTGVTLHF
TGTGCCAGTAGTTCTACAGGGGTTACCCTCCACTTT
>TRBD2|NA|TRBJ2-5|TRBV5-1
CASSLGLAGGIQRTQYF
TGCGCCAGCAGCTTAGGGCTAGCGGGGGGGATTCAACGGACCCAGTACTTC
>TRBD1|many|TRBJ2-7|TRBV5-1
CASSLRTGPTYEQYF
TGCGCCAGCAGCTTGAGGACAGGGCCAACCTACGAGCAGTACTTC
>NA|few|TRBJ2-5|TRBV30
CAWSVIGGETQYF
TGTGCCTGGAGTGTCATAGGGGGAGAGACCCAGTACTTC
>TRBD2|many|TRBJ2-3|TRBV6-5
CASSYDTSGSLTDTQYF
TGTGCCAGCAGTTACGATACTAGCGGTAGCCTTACAGATACGCAGTATTTT
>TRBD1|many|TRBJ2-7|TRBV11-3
CASSSQDRGDEQYF
TGTGCCAGCAGCTCTCAAGACAGGGGAGACGAGCAGTACTTC
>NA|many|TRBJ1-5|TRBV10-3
CAISESLEIYNQPQHF
TGTGCCATCAGTGAGTCGTTGGAGATTTACAATCAGCCCCAGCATTTT
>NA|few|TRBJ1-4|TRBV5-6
CASSGGDEKLFF
TGTGCCAGCAGCGGGGGGGATGAAAAACTGTTTTTT
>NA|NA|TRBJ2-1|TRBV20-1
CSARVGGAYNEQFF
TGCAGTGCTAGAGTCGGCGGGGCCTACAATGAGCAGTTCTTC
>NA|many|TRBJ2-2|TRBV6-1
CASRDGPGELFF
TGTGCCAGCAGGGACGGGCCCGGGGAGCTGTTTTTT
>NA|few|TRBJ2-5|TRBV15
CATSRDLQETQYF
TGTGCCACCAGCAGAGATTTACAAGAGACCCAGTACTTC
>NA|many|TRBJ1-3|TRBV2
CASSELGSGNTIYF
TGTGCCAGCAGTGAATTGGGCTCTGGAAACACCATATATTTT
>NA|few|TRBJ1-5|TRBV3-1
CASSQRGDSNQPQHF
TGTGCCAGCAGCCAGAGGGGTGATAGCAATCAGCCCCAGCATTTT
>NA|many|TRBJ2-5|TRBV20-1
CSDSSGTRETQYF
TGCAGTGACAGTTCCGGGACTCGAGAGACCCAGTACTTC
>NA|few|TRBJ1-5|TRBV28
CASSLTAGMGNQPQHF
TGTGCCAGCAGTTTAACGGCGGGGATGGGCAATCAGCCCCAGCATTTT
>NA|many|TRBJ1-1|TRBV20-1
CSAREGGLTEAFF
TGCAGTGCTAGAGAGGGGGGGCTCACTGAAGCTTTCTTT
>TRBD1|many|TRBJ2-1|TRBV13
CASSYSTGFNEQFF
TGTGCCAGCAGCTACTCGACAGGGTTTAATGAGCAGTTCTTC
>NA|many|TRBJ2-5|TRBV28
CASSSRGLRGLLQETQYF
TGTGCCAGCAGTTCACGCGGCCTCCGTGGGCTACTCCAAGAGACCCAGTACTTC
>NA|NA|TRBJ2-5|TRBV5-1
CASSLAGRERQETQYF
TGCGCCAGCAGCTTGGCGGGCAGGGAGAGGCAAGAGACCCAGTACTTC
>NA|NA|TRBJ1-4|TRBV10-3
CAISDRGNEKLFF
TGTGCCATCAGTGACCGAGGGAATGAAAAACTGTTTTTT
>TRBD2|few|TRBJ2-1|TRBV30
CAYTAPGLAGGIYNEQFF
TGTGCCTACACAGCCCCGGGACTAGCGGGAGGGATATACAATGAGCAGTTCTTC
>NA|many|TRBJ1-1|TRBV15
CATSRDPRENEAFF
TGTGCCACCAGCAGAGACCCCCGGGAGAATGAAGCTTTCTTT
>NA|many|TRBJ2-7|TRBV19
CASTTGSEQYF
TGTGCCAGTACCACGGGCTCCGAGCAGTACTTC
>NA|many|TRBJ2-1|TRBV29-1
CSVEGEDLNEQFF
TGCAGCGTTGAAGGAGAAGACCTCAATGAGCAGTTCTTC
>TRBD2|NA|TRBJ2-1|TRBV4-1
CASSHNLAGVAREQFF
TGCGCCAGCAGCCACAACCTAGCGGGGGTCGCGAGGGAGCAGTTCTTC
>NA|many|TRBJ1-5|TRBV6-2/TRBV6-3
CASSPDGYSNQPQHF
TGTGCCAGCAGCCCCGACGGCTATAGCAATCAGCCCCAGCATTTT
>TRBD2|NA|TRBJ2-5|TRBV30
CAWSVRLAGIGQETQYF
TGTGCCTGGAGTGTACGGCTAGCGGGAATCGGCCAAGAGACCCAGTACTTC
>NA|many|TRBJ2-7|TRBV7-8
CASSLEGGTAYEQYF
TGTGCCAGCAGCTTAGAGGGGGGGACAGCCTACGAGCAGTACTTC
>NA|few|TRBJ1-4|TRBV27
CASSFEAGRATTNEKLFF
TGTGCCAGCAGTTTCGAGGCAGGGAGGGCGACAACTAATGAAAAACTGTTTTTT
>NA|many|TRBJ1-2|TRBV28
CASSFTEHYGYTF
TGTGCCAGCAGCTTCACCGAACACTATGGCTACACCTTC
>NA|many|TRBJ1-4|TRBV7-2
CASSLLGVTNEKLFF
TGTGCCAGCAGCTTACTCGGAGTGACTAATGAAAAACTGTTTTTT
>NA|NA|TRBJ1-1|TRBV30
CAWSTDGLIAFF
TGTGCCTGGAGTACTGACGGGTTGATAGCTTTCTTT
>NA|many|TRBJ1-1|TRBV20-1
CSARGAEAFF
TGCAGTGCTAGAGGGGCTGAAGCTTTCTTT
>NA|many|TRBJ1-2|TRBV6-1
CASIDQGFSNYGYTF
TGTGCCAGCATCGACCAGGGGTTTTCGAACTATGGCTACACCTTC
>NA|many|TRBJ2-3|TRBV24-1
CATSDYSVADTQYF
TGTGCCACCAGTGATTATTCGGTCGCAGATACGCAGTATTTT
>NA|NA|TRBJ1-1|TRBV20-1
CSADPTILTQYTEAFF
TGCAGTGCAGACCCCACAATTCTAACACAGTACACTGAAGCTTTCTTT
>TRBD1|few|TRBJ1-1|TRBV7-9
CASSWTGEIPEAFF
TGTGCCAGCAGCTGGACAGGGGAAATCCCTGAAGCTTTCTTT
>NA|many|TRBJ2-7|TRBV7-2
CASSLFAVREYEQYF
TGTGCCAGCAGCTTATTTGCTGTTAGAGAGTACGAGCAGTACTTC
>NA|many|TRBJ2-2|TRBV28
CASSFFRLSTGELFF
TGTGCCAGCAGTTTTTTTCGGCTATCCACCGGGGAGCTGTTTTTT
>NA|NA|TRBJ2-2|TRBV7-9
CASSLGARLAGELFF
TGTGCCAGCAGCTTAGGAGCCCGACTAGCCGGGGAGCTGTTTTTT
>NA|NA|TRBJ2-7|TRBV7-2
CASSLSRGTPYEQYF
TGTGCCAGCAGCTTATCTAGAGGGACTCCCTACGAGCAGTATTTC
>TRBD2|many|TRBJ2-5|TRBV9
CASSIGLAGGETQYF
TGTGCCAGCAGCATAGGACTAGCGGGAGGAGAGACCCAGTACTTC
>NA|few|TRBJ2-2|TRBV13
CASSSQGSELNTGELFF
TGTGCCAGCAGCTCACAGGGTAGTGAATTGAACACCGGGGAGCTGTTTTTT
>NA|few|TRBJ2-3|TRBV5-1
CASSLAGSLDTQYF
TGCGCCAGCAGCTTGGCCGGGTCTCTGGATACGCAGTATTTT
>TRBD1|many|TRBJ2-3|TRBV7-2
CASSTGQGSDTQYF
TGTGCCAGCAGCACAGGACAGGGATCAGATACGCAGTATTTT
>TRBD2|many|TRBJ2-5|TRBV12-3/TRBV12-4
CASMTSGGAWETQYF
TGTGCCAGCATGACTAGCGGGGGGGCTTGGGAGACCCAGTACTTC
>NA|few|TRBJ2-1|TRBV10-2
CPTGYNEQFF
TGCCCGACAGGTTACAATGAGCAGTTCTTC